This TCR beta chain was profiled in a study of CD8 T cells in ankylosing spondylitis. To note about this clonotype: The antigen is not known.

TCRdb fed the 5' RACE reads into MiXCR, producing one record per CDR3 protein. The sample has some 800,000 distinct CDR3 sequences, 12% seen once. Points from the study as a whole: A motif of 8 or 9 highly homologous TCR beta variants was seen as apparently characteristic of ankylosing spondylitis blood. There was reportedly significant enrichment of clones that were disease-linked in matched ankylosing spondylitis synovial fluid.

The specimen sequenced was blood, either unsorted or a sorted T cell fraction (not recorded which). This clonotype was sampled from a male donor with ankylosing spondylitis.

DNA of the CDR3: TGCAGCGTTGTTCGTCAGCACACTGCTGAAGCTTTCTTT. Translating it yields CSVVRQHTAEAFF. V usage is TRBV29-1 and J usage is TRBJ1-1; D uncertain. This CDR3 has 13 amino acids. Trimming took off 4 bases at V and 6 bases at J, with 15 bases between the two ends. Germline CDR1 and CDR2: SQVTM and ANQGSEA.